This entry concerns a single T cell receptor (beta chain). Its antigen remains unidentified. TCRdb redid the calling of the reads with MiXCR, one entry per CDR3 protein. The sample holds around 77,000 distinct CDR3 sequences, roughly 20% seen once. The sample is drawn from a study of T cell repertoires in cytomegalovirus infection. About the research overall: As its CMV epitopes, the study selected recently identified HLA-C-restricted and well-studied HLA-B-restricted targets. Evidence of both CMV infection and a matching HLA type came from public TCR beta signatures.

With 3 bases removed from V and 3 bases from J, the gap between germline ends came to 16 bases. Germline-derived CDR1 and CDR2 are SGDLS and YYNGEE. CDR3 length: 16 amino acids. Findings and limits, study-wide: Cumulative frequency (of public TCR beta family members) identified carriers of CMV plus the relevant HLA. HLA-C-restricted CMV-specific TCR beta clonotypes prevailed in the ex vivo response.

The chain uses TRBV9 and TRBJ2-1, with D perhaps TRBD1 or TRBD2 (5 bases each). The receptor was derived from a human donor in good health (CMV status not recorded). Some clones in this sample may be carry-over from other donors' samples. The sequenced sample was CD8+ T cells from cultured PBMCs, obtained from culture after CMV antigen stimulation. CDR3 protein: CASSARRGVNYNEQFF. The CDR3 region has the DNA TGTGCCAGCAGCGCCAGAAGAGGGGTAAACTACAATGAGCAGTTCTTC.